This TCR beta chain was captured in a study of blood T cells in healthy people across ages. Whole-study results and caveats: The study found more naive CD4+ cells and higher diversity in long-lived than aged donors.

Each sample yielded at least 6.5 million isolated PBMCs. RNA extraction gave at least 5 micrograms of total RNA per sample. Combining a sample-barcoded 5' primer with a J-beta primer mix, a second PCR ran for about 6 to 12 cycles. One entry per CDR3 protein results from TCRdb running MiXCR on the 5' RACE reads. The top ten hold around 23% of the sample, which has hundreds of thousands of distinct CDR3 sequences, more than 45% seen once. About this clonotype: Its antigen is undetermined.

J lost 2 bases, V lost 4 bases, and 8 bases had no gene match. From germline, CDR1 is SGHRS and CDR2 YFSETQ. The CDR3 totals 15 residues. Sequenced: blood. This sequence was found in a man older than 75 in good health. The chain carries TRBV5-1 and TRBJ2-7; 8 bases map to TRBD1. The DNA for the CDR3 is TGCGCCAGCAGCCCTGGACAGGGTTTCACCTACGAGCAGTACTTC. It encodes CASSPGQGFTYEQYF.